This T cell receptor (beta chain) was identified during a study of STAT5B mutations in CD4+ large granular lymphocyte leukemia (dated by TCRdb to between 2021 and 2022). With regard to the full study: Among the healthy controls, the CDR3 'QG' motif was associated with a particular HLA allele. The TCRbeta repertoires of CD4+ T-cell large granular lymphocyte leukemia patients were compared with the TCRbeta repertoires of healthy blood donors. The purity of purified fractions was confirmed by flow cytometry on FACSCanto II or FACSVerse to exceed 95% among lymphocytes. What the study reported, not specific to this receptor: The data were not HLA-matched, and the higher clonality in CD4+ T-LGLL than in CD8+ T-LGLL could be due to the relatively small sample size. TRBV06-family usage was enriched among the top patient clones (8/27) compared with healthy controls (2/35). Each patient's main leukemic clonotypes were private, but more than 20% of these clonotypes showed up at low frequency in the non-leukemic repertoires of other patients. Greater clonality appeared to be present in CD4-sorted patient repertoires than in healthy CD4+ repertoires, and the difference was retained after the putative leukemic clones were removed.

Comment on this clone: No cognate antigen has been identified for it. No much larger clone is present one base from it, and per-base qualities are unavailable.

The germline V and J ends show losses of 0 bases and 6 bases respectively, and no gene match explains 9 bases of the junction. The germline V gene (reference sequence) yields SGHNT for CDR1 and YYREEE for CDR2. The CDR3 covers 16 residues, taking in both the cysteine and the phenylalanine. The entry retains the CDR3 DNA only, 48 bases that are in frame from base 1. The healthy control group was made up of approximately 40 blood donors, and the Finnish Red Cross blood service supplied their buffy coats. All TCR-sequenced material derived from peripheral blood: patient blood samples and healthy donor buffy coats. Peripheral blood mononuclear cells were isolated by Ficoll-Hypaque gradient centrifugation. CD4+ cells were magnetically purified from the buffy coats of healthy controls. Genomic DNA was extracted with the Gentra Puregene Cell and Tissue kit and quantified on a Qubit 2.0 fluorometer. The immunoSEQ assay at survey resolution was used to sequence TCRbeta rearrangements from genomic DNA. The original pipeline was this. In the TCR sequencing data, the lowest productive clonotype frequency that could be detected was 2.59 x 10-5. Analyses included only productive TCRbeta rearrangements, meaning complete and in-frame sequences. Clonality for each sample was calculated as Simpson clonality in the immunoSEQ Analyzer version 3.0. Clones were grouped by frequency into very rare, small, medium, large (1-20%) or hyperexpanded (>20%) categories. Generation probabilities were estimated with OLGA 1.2.3, V-gene circos plots were generated with VDJtools, specificities were searched for in VDJdb, and CDR3 motifs were identified with GLIPH. TCRdb provides this immuneACCESS table in a form limited to in-frame rearrangements. Some clones are lacking; in checked studies, under half of them reflect an unresolved V gene, and why the rest are absent is not known. V, J and clone size were drawn from that table, and D and trimming were deduced from the DNA. Here the sample has roughly 25,000 clones; about 79% occur a single time. About 9.8% of the sample goes to the ten largest clones.

This TCR was recovered from a human donor in good health. The chain is assembled from TRBV5-4 and TRBJ1-2; TRBD1 lines up with 9 middle nucleotides. The sample consisted of CD4+ T cells from blood buffy coats. The DNA reads as follows: TGTGCCAGCAGCTTGGGGGCGACAGGGGGTATGGATGGCTACACCTTC. It encodes CASSLGATGGMDGYTF. With the rest looked up from the reference TRBV5-4 and TRBJ1-2 genes rather than sequenced, the full variable domain is ETGVTQSPTHLIKTRGQQVTLRCSSQSGHNTVSWYQQALGQGPQFIFQYYREEENGRGNFPPRFSGLQFPNYSSELNVNALELDDSALYLCASSLGATGGMDGYTFGSGTRLTVV.